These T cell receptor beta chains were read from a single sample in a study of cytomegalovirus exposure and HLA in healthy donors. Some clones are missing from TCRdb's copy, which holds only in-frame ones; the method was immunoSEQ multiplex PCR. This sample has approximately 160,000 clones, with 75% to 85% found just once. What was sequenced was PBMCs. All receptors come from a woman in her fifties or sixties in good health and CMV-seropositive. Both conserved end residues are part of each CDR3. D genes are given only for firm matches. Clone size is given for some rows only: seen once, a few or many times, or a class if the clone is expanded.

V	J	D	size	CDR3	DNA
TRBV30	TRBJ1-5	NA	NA	CAWTVGVNQPQHF	TGTGCCTGGACCGTAGGGGTTAATCAGCCCCAGCATTTT
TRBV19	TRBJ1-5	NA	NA	CASSWGPNQPQHF	TGTGCCAGTAGTTGGGGGCCTAATCAGCCCCAGCATTTT
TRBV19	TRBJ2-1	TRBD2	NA	CASSRGLAGYSSYNEQFF	TGTGCCAGTAGTAGGGGACTAGCGGGATACAGCTCCTACAATGAGCAGTTCTTC
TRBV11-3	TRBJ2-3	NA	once	CASSLGTSYTDTQYF	TGTGCCAGCAGCTTAGGGACATCCTACACAGATACGCAGTATTTT
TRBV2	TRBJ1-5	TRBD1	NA	CASSELAGGGQPQHF	TGTGCCAGCAGTGAACTTGCAGGGGGTGGTCAGCCCCAGCATTTT
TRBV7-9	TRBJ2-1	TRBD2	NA	CASSSGGFPGDEQFF	TGTGCCAGCAGCTCGGGGGGTTTTCCGGGGGATGAGCAGTTCTTC
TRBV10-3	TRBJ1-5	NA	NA	CAISEQADQPQHF	TGTGCCATCAGTGAACAGGCGGATCAGCCCCAGCATTTT
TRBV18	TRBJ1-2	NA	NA	CASSPPLPGNNYGYTF	TGTGCCAGCTCACCACCCCTCCCGGGGAATAACTATGGCTACACCTTC
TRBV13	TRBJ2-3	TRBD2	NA	CASSLTSGGPDTQYF	TGTGCCAGCAGCCTGACTAGCGGGGGGCCAGATACGCAGTATTTT
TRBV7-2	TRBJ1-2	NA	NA	CASSLLDYGYTF	TGTGCCAGCAGCCTCCTTGACTATGGCTACACCTTC
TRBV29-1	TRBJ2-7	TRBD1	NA	CSVALNRGSAEQYF	TGCAGCGTTGCCCTAAACAGGGGATCGGCGGAGCAGTACTTC
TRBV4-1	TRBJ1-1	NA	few	CASSQVWLNTEAFF	TGCGCCAGCAGCCAAGTATGGCTGAACACTGAAGCTTTCTTT
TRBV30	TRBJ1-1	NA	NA	CAWSGASEAFF	TGTGCCTGGAGTGGCGCCTCTGAAGCTTTCTTT
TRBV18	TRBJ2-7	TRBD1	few	CASSPPGTGNYEQYF	TGTGCCAGCTCACCACCGGGGACAGGGAACTACGAGCAGTACTTC
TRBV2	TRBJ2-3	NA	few	CASRPDSRRDTQYF	TGTGCCAGCAGACCGGACAGCCGGAGAGATACGCAGTATTTT
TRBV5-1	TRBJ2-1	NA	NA	CASSLAAQKFVDEQFF	TGCGCCAGCAGCTTGGCAGCGCAGAAGTTTGTCGATGAGCAGTTCTTC
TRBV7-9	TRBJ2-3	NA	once	CASGRGYSDTQYF	TGTGCCAGTGGCAGAGGGTATTCAGATACGCAGTATTTT
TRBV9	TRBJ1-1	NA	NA	CASSVGAPGVSSTEAFF	TGTGCCAGCAGCGTAGGGGCCCCGGGGGTATCTAGCACTGAAGCTTTCTTT
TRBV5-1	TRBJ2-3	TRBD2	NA	CASSLALGGGDTDTQYF	TGCGCCAGCAGCTTGGCCTTAGGCGGGGGAGACACAGATACGCAGTATTTT
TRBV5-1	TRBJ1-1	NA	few	CASSLAGGYAEAFF	TGCGCCAGCAGCTTGGCCGGGGGGTACGCTGAAGCTTTCTTT
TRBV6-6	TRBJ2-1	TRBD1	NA	CASSPDRGINEQFF	TGTGCCAGCAGCCCGGACAGGGGAATAAATGAGCAGTTCTTC
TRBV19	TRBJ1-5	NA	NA	CASSIVPRNQPQHF	TGTGCCAGTAGTATAGTCCCCAGAAATCAGCCCCAGCATTTT
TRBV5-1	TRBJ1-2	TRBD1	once	CASSPGGGYTF	TGCGCCAGCAGCCCAGGGGGCGGCTACACCTTC
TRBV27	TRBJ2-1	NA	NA	CASSLSGNEQFF	TGTGCCAGCAGCCTTAGCGGCAATGAGCAGTTCTTC
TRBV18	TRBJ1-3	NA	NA	CASSPRQVSSGNTIYF	TGTGCCAGCTCACCAAGACAGGTGAGCTCTGGAAACACCATATATTTT
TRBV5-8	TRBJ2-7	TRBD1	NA	CASSPSGTGDYGQYF	TGTGCCAGCAGCCCTTCCGGGACAGGAGACTACGGGCAGTACTTC
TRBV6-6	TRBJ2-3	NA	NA	CASSSPDTQYF	TGTGCCAGCAGTAGCCCGGATACGCAGTATTTT
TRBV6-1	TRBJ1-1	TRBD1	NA	CASAGQGDTEAFF	TGTGCCTCCGCGGGACAGGGGGACACTGAAGCTTTCTTT
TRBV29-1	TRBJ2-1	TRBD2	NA	CSVRLAGHYNEQFF	TGCAGCGTGAGACTAGCGGGGCATTACAATGAGCAGTTCTTC
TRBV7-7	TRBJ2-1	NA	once	CASSAAGFSYNEQFF	TGTGCTAGCAGCGCCGCAGGGTTCTCCTACAATGAGCAGTTCTTC
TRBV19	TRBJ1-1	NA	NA	CASGRGTEAFF	TGTGCCAGTGGAAGGGGGACTGAAGCTTTCTTT
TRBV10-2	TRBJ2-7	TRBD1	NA	CASSDTTGASYF	TGCGCCAGCAGTGATACTACAGGGGCTTCGTACTTC
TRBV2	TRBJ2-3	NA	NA	CASRDTRLVADTQYF	TGTGCCAGCAGGGACACTCGGCTTGTAGCAGATACGCAGTATTTT
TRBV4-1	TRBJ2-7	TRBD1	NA	CASSQEPGQGASYEQYF	TGCGCCAGCAGCCAAGAACCGGGACAGGGGGCATCCTACGAGCAGTACTTC
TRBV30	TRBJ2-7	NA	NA	CAWKRGSYEQYF	TGTGCCTGGAAACGCGGCTCCTACGAGCAGTACTTC
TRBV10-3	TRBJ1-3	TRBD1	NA	CAIIVSSGTGALGSGNTIYF	TGTGCCATCATAGTTAGTAGCGGGACAGGGGCTTTAGGCTCTGGAAACACCATATATTTT
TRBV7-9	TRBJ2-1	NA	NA	CASSLVVSYSYNEQFF	TGTGCCAGCAGCCTAGTCGTGAGTTACTCCTACAATGAGCAGTTCTTC
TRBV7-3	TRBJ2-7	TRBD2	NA	CASSLAEGRAYEQYF	TGTGCCAGCAGCCTCGCGGAGGGGAGGGCCTACGAGCAGTACTTC
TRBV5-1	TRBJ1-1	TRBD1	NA	CASSLARTGKNTEAFF	TGCGCCAGCAGTCTGGCCCGGACAGGGAAGAACACTGAAGCTTTCTTT
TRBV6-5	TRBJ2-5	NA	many	CASSIQEQETQYF	TGTGCCAGCAGCATACAGGAACAAGAGACCCAGTACTTC
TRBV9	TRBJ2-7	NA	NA	CASSAWDSPYEQYF	TGTGCCAGCAGCGCCTGGGACTCGCCCTACGAGCAGTACTTC
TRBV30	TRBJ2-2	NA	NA	CAWSDPRDLYTGELFF	TGTGCCTGGAGTGACCCCCGGGACTTATACACCGGGGAGCTGTTTTTT
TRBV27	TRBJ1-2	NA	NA	CAGGAFSRGGYTF	TGTGCCGGCGGGGCTTTTTCGAGAGGTGGCTACACCTTC
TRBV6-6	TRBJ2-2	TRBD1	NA	CASTLGQGVTGELFF	TGTGCCAGCACCCTCGGACAGGGGGTCACCGGGGAGCTGTTTTTT
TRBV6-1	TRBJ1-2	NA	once	CASFNQEVRAGGYTF	TGTGCCAGCTTTAATCAGGAAGTGAGGGCTGGCGGCTACACCTTC
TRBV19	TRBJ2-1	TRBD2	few	CASSIATSGRNEQFF	TGTGCCAGTAGTATAGCAACTAGCGGGCGGAATGAGCAGTTCTTC
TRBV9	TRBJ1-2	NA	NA	CASSLYGGGSGYTF	TGTGCCAGCAGCCTCTATGGCGGGGGAAGTGGCTACACCTTC
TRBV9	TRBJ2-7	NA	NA	CASAREYEQYF	TGTGCCAGCGCGAGGGAGTACGAGCAGTACTTC
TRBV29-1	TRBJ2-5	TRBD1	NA	CSVEGRGLETQYF	TGCAGCGTTGAAGGCAGGGGGCTGGAGACCCAGTACTTC
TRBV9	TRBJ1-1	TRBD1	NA	CASSATGALMNTEAFF	TGTGCCAGCAGCGCCACAGGGGCTCTCATGAACACTGAAGCTTTCTTT
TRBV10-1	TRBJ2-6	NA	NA	CASSESCPGLTSGANVLTF	TGCGCCAGCAGTGAGTCTTGCCCGGGGTTAACTTCTGGGGCCAACGTCCTGACTTTC
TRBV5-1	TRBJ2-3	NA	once	CASAGRGGIADTQYF	TGCGCCAGCGCGGGCAGGGGTGGAATCGCAGATACGCAGTATTTT
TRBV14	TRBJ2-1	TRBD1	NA	CASSLSQTLQGAGEQFF	TGTGCCAGCAGCCTCTCTCAAACCTTACAGGGGGCAGGTGAGCAGTTCTTC
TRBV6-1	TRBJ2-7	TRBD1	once	CASSVLGDSSYEQYF	TGTGCCAGCAGTGTCCTCGGGGACAGCTCCTACGAGCAGTACTTC
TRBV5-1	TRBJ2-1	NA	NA	CASSLGGSSYNEQFF	TGCGCCAGCAGCTTGGGAGGGAGCTCCTACAATGAGCAGTTCTTC
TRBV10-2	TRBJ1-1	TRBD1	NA	CASRNLLRTGDAQAFF	TGCGCCAGCAGAAACCTTCTACGGACAGGGGACGCCCAAGCTTTCTTT
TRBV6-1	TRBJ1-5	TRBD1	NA	CASSEQGTGPQHF	TGTGCCAGCAGTGAACAAGGGACAGGGCCCCAGCATTTT
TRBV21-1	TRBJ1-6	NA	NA	CASILFGGQAAYNSPLHF	TGTGCCAGCATCCTATTCGGGGGACAGGCGGCCTATAATTCACCCCTCCACTTT